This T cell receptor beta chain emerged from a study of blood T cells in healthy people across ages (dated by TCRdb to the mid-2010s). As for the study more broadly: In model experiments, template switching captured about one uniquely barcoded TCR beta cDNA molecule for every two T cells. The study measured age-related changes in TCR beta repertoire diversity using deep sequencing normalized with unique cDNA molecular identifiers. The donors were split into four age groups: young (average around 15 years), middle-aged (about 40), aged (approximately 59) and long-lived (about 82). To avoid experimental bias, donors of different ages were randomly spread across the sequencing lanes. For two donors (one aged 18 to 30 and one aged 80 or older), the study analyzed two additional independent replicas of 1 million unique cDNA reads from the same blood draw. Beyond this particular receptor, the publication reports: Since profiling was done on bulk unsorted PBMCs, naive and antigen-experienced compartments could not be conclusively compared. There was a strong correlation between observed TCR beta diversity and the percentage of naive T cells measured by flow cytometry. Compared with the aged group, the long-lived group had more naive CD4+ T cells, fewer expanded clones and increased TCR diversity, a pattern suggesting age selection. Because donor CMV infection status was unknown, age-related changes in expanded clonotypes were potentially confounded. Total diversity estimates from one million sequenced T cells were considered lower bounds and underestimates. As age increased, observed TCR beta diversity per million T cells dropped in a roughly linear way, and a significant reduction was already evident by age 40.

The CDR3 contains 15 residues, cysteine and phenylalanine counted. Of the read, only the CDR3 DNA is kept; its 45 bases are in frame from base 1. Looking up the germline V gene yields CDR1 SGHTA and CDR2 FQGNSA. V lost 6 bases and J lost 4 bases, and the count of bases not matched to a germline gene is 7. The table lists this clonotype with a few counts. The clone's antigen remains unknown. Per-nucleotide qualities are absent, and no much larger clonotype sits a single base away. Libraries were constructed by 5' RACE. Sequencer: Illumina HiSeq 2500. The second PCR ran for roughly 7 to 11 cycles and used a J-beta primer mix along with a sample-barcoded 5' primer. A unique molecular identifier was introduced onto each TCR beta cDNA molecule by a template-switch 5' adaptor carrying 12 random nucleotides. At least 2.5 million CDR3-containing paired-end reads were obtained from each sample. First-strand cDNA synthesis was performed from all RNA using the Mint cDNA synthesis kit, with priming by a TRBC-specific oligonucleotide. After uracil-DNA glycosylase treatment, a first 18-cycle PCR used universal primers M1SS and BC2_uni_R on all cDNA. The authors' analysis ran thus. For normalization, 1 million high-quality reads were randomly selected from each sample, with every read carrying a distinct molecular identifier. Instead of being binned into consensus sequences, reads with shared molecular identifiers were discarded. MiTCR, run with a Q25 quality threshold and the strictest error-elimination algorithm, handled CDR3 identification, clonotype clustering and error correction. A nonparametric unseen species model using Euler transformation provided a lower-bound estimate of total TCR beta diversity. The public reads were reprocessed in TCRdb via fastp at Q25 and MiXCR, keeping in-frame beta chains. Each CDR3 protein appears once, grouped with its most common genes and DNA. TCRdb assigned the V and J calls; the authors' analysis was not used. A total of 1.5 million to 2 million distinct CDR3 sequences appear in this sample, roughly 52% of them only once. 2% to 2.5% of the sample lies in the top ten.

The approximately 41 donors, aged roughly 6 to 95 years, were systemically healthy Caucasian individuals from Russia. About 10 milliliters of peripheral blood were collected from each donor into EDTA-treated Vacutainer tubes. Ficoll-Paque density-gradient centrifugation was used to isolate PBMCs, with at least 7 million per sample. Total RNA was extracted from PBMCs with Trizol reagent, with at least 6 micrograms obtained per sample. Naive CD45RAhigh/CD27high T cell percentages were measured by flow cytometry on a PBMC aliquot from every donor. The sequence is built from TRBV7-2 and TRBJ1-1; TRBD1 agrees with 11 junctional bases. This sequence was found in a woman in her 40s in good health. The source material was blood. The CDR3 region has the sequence CASSRDRGGSTEAFF. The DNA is TGTGCCAGCAGTCGGGACAGGGGGGGGAGCACTGAAGCTTTCTTT.